This TCR beta chain appears in the sequencing data of a study of T cell clonality in common variable immunodeficiency. This clone occurred many times. What it binds is unknown. At one boundary the junction diverges from the germline segment, which might be a read error. The read stops 3 residues short of the end of the CDR3; the missing end is completed from the germline J gene. Some clones are missing from TCRdb's copy, which holds only in-frame ones; the method was immunoSEQ multiplex PCR. Singletons are absent from the sample, which has around 81,000 clones. CDR1 and CDR2 from the germline V gene are LGHNA and YNFKEQ. This CDR3 is 17 amino acids long. Heparinized whole blood, roughly 4.5 to 9 ml, came from each donor. Study conclusions and caveats: CVID subjects showed higher TCRbeta clonality than healthy controls. Shared TCRbeta clones were fewer between CVID subjects than controls.

This clonotype originated in a person aged 18 to 75 in good health. The rearrangement joins TRBV4-2 to TRBJ2-3; TRBD2 agrees at 13 bases. Sequencing was carried out using peripheral blood mononuclear cells. The sequenced part of the CDR3 DNA is TGCGCCAGCAGCCAAGATCGACAGACTAGCGGGGGGGATACG. Translation: CASSQDRQTSGGDT. The complete CDR3 protein is CASSQDRQTSGGDTQYF.